The 26 T cell receptor beta chains below come from one sample, sequenced in a study of OX40 agonist ivuxolimab in advanced cancers. Here immunoSEQ multiplex PCR was the method, and the copy in TCRdb shows in-frame clones only, minus some. The table includes about 34,000 clones, 81% detected once. The sequenced sample was CD4+ or CD8+ T cells sorted from blood, obtained in a trial of the OX40 agonist ivuxolimab. The receptor set was obtained from an adult with an advanced solid tumor such as melanoma, head and neck, liver or kidney cancer.

The chain links TRBV6-1 to TRBJ2-2; D could derive from TRBD1 or TRBD2 (5 bases each). The CDR3 spans 11 residues. Between the trimmed V and J ends, which lost 7 bases and 7 bases, there was a span of 7 bases. From germline, CDR1 is MNHNS and CDR2 SASEGT. CDR3 sequence: CASNGGGELFF. CDR3 nucleotides: TGTGCCAGCAATGGGGGCGGGGAGCTGTTTTTT.

The chain couples TRBV6-5 to TRBJ1-2; perhaps TRBD1 as D (6 bases). V was cut by 5 bases and J by 7 bases, with 20 bases left in between. The length of the CDR3 is 15 residues. Germline V CDR1 and CDR2: MNHEY, SVGAGI. The CDR3 DNA reads TGTGCCAGCAGTCGCCAACAGGGCGGCCCCATTGGCTACACCTTC. The encoded protein is CASSRQQGGPIGYTF.

This clone was seen a few times. This chain uses TRBV10-3 with TRBJ2-5, with a tentative D call TRBD2 (5 bases). CDR3 length: 17 amino acids. Germline lookup yields CDR1 ENHRY and CDR2 SYGVKD. Trimming took 0 bases from V and 4 from J, leaving 18 bases between them. In DNA, the CDR3 is TGTGCCATCAGTGAGTCGAACTCGCCGCCCGGAGGAGAGACCCAGTACTTC. Protein sequence: CAISESNSPPGGETQYF.

This rearrangement joins TRBV29-1 to TRBJ1-3; D is ambiguous. The V end was cut by 8 bases, the J end by 0 bases, with 11 bases between. In germline, CDR1 is SQVTM, CDR2 ANQGSEA. The CDR3 loop spans 13 amino acids. CDR3 protein: CSYTASSGNTIYF. CDR3 in DNA: TGCAGCTATACAGCCAGCTCTGGAAACACCATATATTTT.

The chain couples TRBV10-3 to TRBJ2-5; 8 bases line up with TRBD2. Germline CDR1 is ENHRY and CDR2 is SYGVKD. The trim removed 5 bases at V and 3 bases at J, leaving 5 bases unmatched. The CDR3 covers 14 residues. This chain's CDR3 is CAISSRGGEETQYF. The CDR3 DNA is TGTGCCATCAGTTCTCGGGGGGGCGAAGAGACCCAGTACTTC.

The rearrangement uses TRBV6-1 and TRBJ1-2; 7 bases map to TRBD1. Germline CDR1 MNHNS, CDR2 SASEGT. With V trimmed by 8 bases and J by 5 bases, 8 bases remained unmatched. The CDR3 totals 13 residues. This CDR3 is CASGKDREYGYTF. CDR3 coding DNA: TGTGCCAGCGGGAAAGACAGGGAATATGGCTACACCTTC.

V is TRBV19 and J is TRBJ1-1, with TRBD1 as a possible D gene (6 bases). Trimming stripped 4 bases from V and 0 bases from J, with 15 bases between. Germline V gene sequence: CDR1 LNHDA, CDR2 SQIVND (reference sequence). The CDR3 totals 16 residues. CDR3 sequence reads: CASSRGGGNMNTEAFF. The CDR3 nucleotides read TGTGCCAGTAGTAGGGGAGGGGGTAACATGAACACTGAAGCTTTCTTT.

The chain combines TRBV18 with TRBJ1-5, with D uncertain. Trimming pared 2 bases from V and 5 bases from J, leaving 16 bases between. Looked up from germline, CDR1 is KGHSH and CDR2 is LQKENI. This CDR3 is 16 amino acids long. This CDR3 reads CASSPTAQTVDQPQHF. For the CDR3, the DNA is TGTGCCAGCTCACCAACGGCGCAAACAGTAGATCAGCCCCAGCATTTT. The full variable domain, its missing parts supplied by reference TRBV18 and TRBJ1-5, is NAGVMQNPRHLVRRRGQEARLRCSPMKGHSHVYWYRQLPEEGLKFMVYLQKENIIDESGMPKERFSAEFPKEGPSILRIQQVVRGDSAAYFCASSPTAQTVDQPQHFGDGTRLSIL.

This rearrangement joins TRBV19 to TRBJ2-6; 10 bases are a match to TRBD1. Germline lookup yields CDR1 LNHDA and CDR2 SQIVND (reference sequence). This CDR3 has 17 residues. V dropped 6 bases and J dropped 4; count of bases not matched to a gene: 9. CDR3 DNA: TGTGCCAGTAGCATTGACAGGGGGCTACCAGGGGCCAACGTCCTGACTTTC. It yields the protein CASSIDRGLPGANVLTF. The full variable domain, completed using reference TRBV19 and TRBJ2-6, is DGGITQSPKYLFRKEGQNVTLSCEQNLNHDAMYWYRQDPGQGLRLIYYSQIVNDFQKGDIAEGYSVSREKKESFPLTVTSAQKNPTAFYLCASSIDRGLPGANVLTFGAGSRLTVL.

The chain joins TRBV5-1 to TRBJ2-1, with a tentative D call TRBD2 (5 bases). The CDR3 runs to 16 residues. V was cut by 0 bases and J by 4 bases, with 14 bases left in between. Germline CDR1 SGHRS, CDR2 YFSETQ. This CDR3 is CASSLARGSTYNEQFF. DNA of the CDR3: TGCGCCAGCAGCTTGGCACGGGGATCAACGTACAATGAGCAGTTCTTC.

This clone was detected only once. The rearrangement joins TRBV28 to TRBJ2-5; TRBD2 matches 10 bases. From germline, CDR1 is MDHEN and CDR2 SYDVKM. Trimming took 2 bases from V and 3 from J; bases not matched to a gene: 6. The CDR3 loop spans 16 amino acids. In DNA form, the CDR3 reads TGTGCCAGCAGTTTAGACCTAGCGGGAGCTAAAGAGACCCAGTACTTC. Translating it yields CASSLDLAGAKETQYF.

With respect to this clone: One end of the junction fails to match germline, which may point to a read error. The same CDR3 is also encoded by other DNA sequences in this sample. The chain joins TRBV27 to TRBJ2-7; D not resolved. Looked up from germline, CDR1 is MNHEY and CDR2 is SMNVEV (reference sequence). This CDR3 comprises 15 residues. The CDR3 sequence is CASSFKGLSLYEQYF. CDR3 coding DNA: TGTGCCAGCAGTTTTAAAGGCTTGTCATTGTACGAACAGTACTTC.

In DNA form, the CDR3 reads TGTGCCAGCAGCTTAATCGGAGCAGGAAACACCATATATTTT. Its protein product is CASSLIGAGNTIYF. This chain uses TRBV5-8 with TRBJ1-3; D uncertain. The germline V gene has CDR1 SGHTS and CDR2 YDEGEE. Deletions cut 2 bases from V and 4 bases from J, with 10 bases between. The length of the CDR3 is 14 residues. The full variable domain, its missing parts supplied by reference TRBV5-8 and TRBJ1-3, is EAGVTQSPTHLIKTRGQQATLRCSPISGHTSVYWYQQALGLGLQFLLWYDEGEERNRGNFPPRFSGRQFPNYSSELNVNALELEDSALYLCASSLIGAGNTIYFGEGSWLTVV.

In the case of this clone: Other DNA sequences in the same sample also yield this CDR3. The chain is built from TRBV5-6 and TRBJ1-5; the D gene is possibly TRBD1 (5 bases). V was cut by 0 bases and J by 5 bases, with 9 bases left in between. In germline, CDR1 is SGHDT, CDR2 YYEEEE. The CDR3 loop spans 14 amino acids. CDR3 amino acids: CASSLAGGDQPQHF. The CDR3 region has the DNA TGTGCCAGCAGCTTGGCCGGGGGAGATCAGCCCCAGCATTTT.

The chain is built from TRBV5-1 and TRBJ2-1, with TRBD1 matching 9 bases. The CDR3 is 15 residues long. Germline V gene lookup returns CDR1 SGHRS and CDR2 YFSETQ. The V and J ends lost 0 bases and 3 bases, in that order; junction bases with no gene match: 1. The chain's CDR3 is CASSLGQGDYNEQFF. The DNA of the CDR3 is TGCGCCAGCAGCTTGGGACAGGGGGACTACAATGAGCAGTTCTTC.

V usage is TRBV5-5 and J usage is TRBJ2-5; maybe TRBD1 (6 bases). Germline CDR1 reads SGHKS; CDR2 reads YYEKEE (reference sequence). The CDR3 is 14 residues long. The germline V and J ends were trimmed by 3 bases and 5 bases, with 14 bases remaining between them. This CDR3 is CASSSQGLGETQYF. The CDR3, as DNA: TGTGCCAGCAGCTCGCAGGGGTTAGGGGAGACCCAGTACTTC.

V usage is TRBV7-9 and J usage is TRBJ2-7; D gene ambiguous. The length of the CDR3 is 13 residues. The germline V gene encodes CDR1 SEHNR and CDR2 FQNEAQ (reference sequence). V was clipped by 1 base and J by 2 bases, with 6 bases between them. The CDR3 DNA is TGTGCCAGCAGCTTAGGGATTCCCTACGAGCAGTACTTC. It encodes CASSLGIPYEQYF.

The chain couples TRBV6-1 to TRBJ1-2; 7 bases are a match to TRBD1. J lost 5 bases, V lost 2 bases, and 8 bases had no gene match. Germline assignment: CDR1 MNHNS and CDR2 SASEGT. The CDR3 totals 15 residues. CDR3 nucleotides: TGTGCCAGCAGTGAATCGGCAGGGGGTAATTATGGCTACACCTTC. Its translation: CASSESAGGNYGYTF.

This clone was found a few times. This sequence joins TRBV10-3 and TRBJ2-1; 7 bases fit TRBD2. V shed 10 bases and J 5 bases; nucleotides not matched to a gene: 14. This CDR3 comprises 15 residues. CDR1 is ENHRY and CDR2 is SYGVKD in the germline V gene. The DNA for the CDR3 is TGTGCCACCCTCCCTAGGAGCGGGACCCACAATGAGCAGTTCTTC. This translates into CATLPRSGTHNEQFF.

The rearrangement uses TRBV7-2 and TRBJ1-5; D is perhaps TRBD1 (6 bases). Per germline, CDR1 SGHTA and CDR2 FQGNSA. V lost 0 bases, J lost 6 bases, and 12 bases lay in between. This CDR3 contains 15 residues. CDR3 DNA: TGTGCCAGCAGCTTAGCCCCAGGGGTTAGTCAGCCCCAGCATTTT. Amino acids: CASSLAPGVSQPQHF.

A single count supports this clone. The gene calls are TRBV19 and TRBJ1-3, with D perhaps matching TRBD1 (5 bases). The CDR3 spans 14 residues. Germline V gene lookup returns CDR1 LNHDA and CDR2 SQIVND (reference sequence). Between the trimmed V and J ends, which lost 3 bases and 2 bases, there was a span of 8 bases. CDR3 loop: CASSIGGTGNTIYF. The CDR3 nucleotides are TGTGCCAGTAGTATCGGGGGAACTGGAAACACCATATATTTT.

The rearrangement joins TRBV6-5 to TRBJ1-5; D uncertain. The V gene lost 2 bases and the J gene lost 5 bases, with 7 bases spanning the gap. This CDR3 has 13 amino acids. Per the germline V gene, CDR1 is MNHEY and CDR2 is SVGAGI. This CDR3 is CASSYDRDQPQHF. In DNA form, the CDR3 reads TGTGCCAGCAGTTACGACCGGGATCAGCCCCAGCATTTT.

The chain uses TRBV11-2 and TRBJ2-3; tentatively, D is TRBD1 (6 bases). CDR3 length: 16 residues. V was trimmed by 5 bases and J by 3 bases, leaving 18 bases between them. Germline CDR1 is SGHAT and CDR2 is FQNNGV. The DNA of the CDR3 is TGTGCCAGCAGCCAAGGATTACAGGGTTTTACAGATACGCAGTATTTT. This sequence encodes CASSQGLQGFTDTQYF.

The chain uses TRBV11-2 and TRBJ1-1; D gene unclear. Germline loops: CDR1 SGHAT, CDR2 FQNNGV. CDR3 size: 15 residues. V dropped 5 bases and J dropped 0 bases, with 13 bases sitting between them. In DNA form, the CDR3 reads TGTGCCAGCAGCCAAGACGGGAGTATGAACACTGAAGCTTTCTTT. Its protein product is CASSQDGSMNTEAFF.

This chain connects TRBV4-1 to TRBJ1-1; 9 nucleotides align to TRBD1. The germline V gene encodes CDR1 MGHRA and CDR2 YSYEKL. The CDR3 is made up of 14 amino acids. J gave up 10 bases and V 1 base, and 7 bases lay outside the gene matches. DNA for the CDR3: TGCGCCAGCAGCCAAGCGACAGGGGGTTTGGTAGCTTTCTTT. This encodes CASSQATGGLVAFF.

This clone is judged medium-sized. This sample also contains other DNA sequences that code for the same CDR3. The chain is built from TRBV6-1 and TRBJ1-2; 7 nucleotides line up with TRBD1. Germline V gives CDR1 MNHNS, CDR2 SASEGT. J gave up 4 bases and V 7 bases, and 6 bases lay outside the gene matches. This CDR3 is 13 amino acids long. In DNA, the CDR3 is TGTGCCAGCATTCCGACAGGGACCTATGGCTACACCTTC. It yields the protein CASIPTGTYGYTF.